A selection of T cell receptor beta chains follows, all from one sample in a study of blood T cell repertoires in COVID-19. Produced via immunoSEQ multiplex PCR; TCRdb's table is partial and in-frame only. The data hold about 180,000 clones, with over 75% observed a single time. Material for sequencing was peripheral blood. The receptors derive from a man aged 70-80 years with active or convalescent COVID-19. Both conserved end residues are part of each CDR3. D genes are given only for firm matches. The listing skips clone size in some rows; elsewhere it reads once, few, many or a size class.

CASRPRQGADTQYF,TGTGCCAGCAGACCGAGACAGGGGGCGGATACGCAGTATTTT,TRBD1,TRBJ2-3,TRBV2,NA
CAISAAGNQPQHF,TGTGCCATCAGTGCGGCGGGGAATCAGCCCCAGCATTTT,NA,TRBJ1-5,TRBV10-3,once
CASSLDRSNYGYTF,TGCGCCAGCAGCTTGGACAGGAGTAACTATGGCTACACCTTC,NA,TRBJ1-2,TRBV5-1,few
CASSIKGDQPQHF,TGTGCCAGTAGTATTAAGGGGGATCAGCCCCAGCATTTT,NA,TRBJ1-5,TRBV19,few
CASSQGTSDTQYF,TGTGCCAGCAGCCAAGGGACTTCAGATACGCAGTATTTT,NA,TRBJ2-3,TRBV3-1/TRBV3-2,few
CASSAKLAGGADTQYF,TGTGCCAGCAGCGCCAAACTAGCGGGAGGAGCAGATACGCAGTATTTT,TRBD2,TRBJ2-3,TRBV7-2,few
CASTDQGARGGYTF,TGTGCCAGTACCGACCAGGGGGCTAGAGGTGGCTACACCTTC,TRBD1,TRBJ1-2,TRBV19,NA
CASSWRGGVTDTQYF,TGTGCCAGCAGTTGGCGCGGGGGGGTCACAGATACGCAGTATTTT,TRBD2,TRBJ2-3,TRBV6-2/TRBV6-3,NA
CASSQVQGVVSGYTF,TGCGCCAGCAGCCAAGTGCAGGGGGTAGTCTCTGGCTACACCTTC,TRBD1,TRBJ1-2,TRBV4-1,NA
CASRLADRRGTQYF,TGTGCCAGCAGACTAGCGGACCGTCGGGGTACGCAGTATTTT,TRBD2,TRBJ2-3,TRBV6-4,NA
CASSSQGRREQYF,TGTGCCAGCTCATCGCAGGGGCGGCGAGAGCAGTACTTC,NA,TRBJ2-7,TRBV18,once
CASSRGGAWSSGNTIYF,TGTGCCAGCAGCCGAGGGGGCGCGTGGAGCTCTGGAAACACCATATATTTT,TRBD1,TRBJ1-3,TRBV7-6,NA
CASSLSPRSNYGYTF,TGTGCCAGCAGCTTATCCCCCAGGTCTAACTATGGCTACACCTTC,NA,TRBJ1-2,TRBV7-2,NA
CASRLAGGPQETQYF,TGTGCCAGCAGGCTAGCGGGAGGACCGCAAGAGACCCAGTACTTC,TRBD2,TRBJ2-5,TRBV6-5,NA
CAISENPTGGKSPLHF,TGTGCCATCAGTGAAAACCCGACAGGGGGCAAGTCACCCCTCCACTTT,TRBD1,TRBJ1-6,TRBV10-3,NA
CASSRTVDILNTEAFF,TGTGCCAGCAGCCGAACTGTGGACATATTGAACACTGAAGCTTTCTTT,NA,TRBJ1-1,TRBV11-2,NA
CASSAGAQGHSPLHF,TGCGCCAGCAGTGCAGGGGCCCAGGGCCATTCACCCCTCCACTTT,NA,TRBJ1-6,TRBV10-2,NA
CASSSGLYNSPLHF,TGTGCCAGCAGCTCGGGACTCTATAATTCACCCCTCCACTTT,NA,TRBJ1-6,TRBV6-5,few
CASIGAGTGNTEAFF,TGTGCCAGCATCGGAGCCGGGACAGGGAACACTGAAGCTTTCTTT,TRBD1,TRBJ1-1,TRBV6-5,NA
CASSQGQVEGYTF,TGTGCCAGCAGCCAAGGACAGGTCGAAGGCTACACCTTC,NA,TRBJ1-2,TRBV3-1/TRBV3-2,once
CASSRGSGGRYGNQPQHF,TGTGCCAGCAGTCGAGGAAGCGGGGGGAGATACGGCAATCAGCCCCAGCATTTT,NA,TRBJ1-5,TRBV27,NA
CASSTPGVYEQYF,TGTGCCAGCAGCACCCCGGGGGTCTACGAGCAGTACTTC,NA,TRBJ2-7,TRBV11-2,once
CSASTGETQYF,TGCAGTGCCTCGACAGGAGAGACCCAGTACTTC,NA,TRBJ2-5,TRBV20-1,NA
CAISEEGQGNSPLHF,TGTGCCATCAGTGAGGAGGGACAGGGAAATTCACCCCTCCACTTT,TRBD1,TRBJ1-6,TRBV10-3,NA
CASSSTSIGNYNEQFF,TGTGCCAGCAGCTCTACTAGCATAGGAAACTACAATGAGCAGTTCTTC,NA,TRBJ2-1,TRBV7-2,NA
CASSLEGGLAFF,TGTGCCAGCAGCTTAGAGGGAGGGTTGGCTTTCTTT,NA,TRBJ1-1,TRBV11-3,NA
CASSFSGVRNTEAFF,TGTGCCAGCAGCTTTTCGGGGGTGAGGAACACTGAAGCTTTCTTT,NA,TRBJ1-1,TRBV6-5,NA
CASSSRGQDTEAFF,TGTGCCAGCTCATCCAGGGGGCAGGACACTGAAGCTTTCTTT,TRBD1,TRBJ1-1,TRBV18,NA
CASQNLQAGEAFF,TGTGCCAGCCAGAACCTTCAAGCAGGTGAAGCTTTCTTT,NA,TRBJ1-1,TRBV12-3/TRBV12-4,few
CSVVRGSVETQYF,TGCAGCGTTGTCAGGGGGTCGGTAGAGACCCAGTACTTC,TRBD1,TRBJ2-5,TRBV29-1,NA
CATSRDPAGGGGSYNEQFF,TGTGCCACCAGCAGAGACCCAGCCGGGGGAGGGGGGTCCTACAATGAGCAGTTCTTC,NA,TRBJ2-1,TRBV15,NA
CASTGRETGNTIYF,TGTGCCAGCACCGGACGGGAGACTGGAAACACCATATATTTT,NA,TRBJ1-3,TRBV3-1/TRBV3-2,NA
CASSDLGTGKNIQYF,TGTGCCAGCAGTGATTTAGGGACAGGGAAAAACATTCAGTACTTC,TRBD1,TRBJ2-4,TRBV6-1,NA
CASKSPVWSGNTIYF,TGTGCCAGTAAAAGCCCCGTTTGGTCCGGAAACACCATATATTTT,NA,TRBJ1-3,TRBV19,many
CSVSQGNNEQFF,TGCAGCGTTTCGCAGGGGAACAATGAGCAGTTCTTC,NA,TRBJ2-1,TRBV29-1,NA
CAWSIGTGIYEQYF,TGTGCCTGGAGTATCGGGACAGGTATCTACGAGCAGTACTTC,TRBD1,TRBJ2-7,TRBV30,NA
CASSHLGQPQHF,TGTGCCAGCAGCCATCTCGGTCAGCCCCAGCATTTT,NA,TRBJ1-5,TRBV3-1/TRBV3-2,NA
CASSLGVRNEQYF,TGCGCCAGCAGCCTGGGGGTGAGGAACGAGCAGTACTTC,NA,TRBJ2-7,TRBV5-1,NA
CASSLGDRGYTGELFF,TGCGCCAGCAGCTTGGGGGACAGGGGTTACACCGGGGAGCTGTTTTTT,TRBD1,TRBJ2-2,TRBV5-1,NA
CASSLGTTGGGKFEQFF,TGTGCCAGCAGCTTAGGTACTACAGGGGGCGGAAAGTTTGAGCAGTTCTTC,TRBD1,TRBJ2-1,TRBV7-3,NA
CASSYDRGQGGYTF,TGTGCCAGCAGCTACGACAGGGGCCAAGGTGGCTACACCTTC,TRBD1,TRBJ1-2,TRBV5-4,few
CSVVAGGSYNEQFF,TGCAGCGTTGTGGCGGGGGGGTCCTACAATGAGCAGTTCTTC,TRBD2,TRBJ2-1,TRBV29-1,NA